The sequence of this T cell receptor beta chain was determined in a study of T-cell memory formation after mild COVID-19. Each CDR3 protein gets one entry after TCRdb re-called the 5' RACE reads with MiXCR. In the table there are under 300,000 distinct CDR3 sequences, roughly 10% of which are singletons. This CDR3 contains 13 residues. Per germline, CDR1 MNHEY and CDR2 SVGAGI. V was pared by 6 bases and J by 7 bases, with 15 bases between. Study-wide findings and caveats: Clones shrinking between day 15 and 85 showed a balanced CD4/CD8 split, and those that grew later tilted toward CD4+. Whether second-wave clones peaking at day 37 were SARS-CoV-2 specific went unconfirmed.

This clonotype turned up a few times. Its antigen is currently unknown. Sequencing was done on a sample of PBMCs or a T cell subset sorted from them (not recorded which). The TCR originated in a man aged 18 to 30 who had mild COVID-19 (a few samples of this study predate the infection). Cell type and time point are not known. The V and J genes are TRBV6-5 and TRBJ2-5, with D possibly being TRBD1 or TRBD2 (7 bases each). CDR3 residues: CASSSPGGGTQYF. In DNA form, the CDR3 reads TGTGCCAGCAGCAGCCCAGGGGGGGGGACCCAGTACTTC.